This paragraph covers one T cell receptor (beta chain) sequence. Its antigen is currently not known. Base qualities were left out, and no much larger clone turns up one base away. CDR1 is given as MNHEY and CDR2 as SVGEGT, both from the germline V gene. Spanning cysteine to phenylalanine, the CDR3 consists of 13 amino acids. Only CDR3 DNA remains: 39 bases, in frame from the first base. V drops 2 bases and J drops 6 bases, leaving 10 bases in between. TCRbeta CDR3 regions were amplified from genomic DNA using the immunoSEQ Assay, a bias-controlled multiplex PCR. The paper's data handling went like this. The number of nucleated cells in each sample was estimated by amplification of reference gene primers within the assay. To quantify the absolute abundance of each unique TCRbeta CDR3 rearrangement, sequence reads were collapsed and filtered. For each sample, productive Simpson clonality was calculated as the square root of Simpson's diversity index across productive rearrangements. The table comes from immuneACCESS by way of TCRdb, which keeps in-frame sequences with V and J called. Part of the clones is missing from these tables; in studies checked, under half for an unresolved V gene and the rest for unknown reasons. That table supplies the V and J calls and clone size; D and trimming were determined from the DNA. The sample table contains 200,000 to 300,000 clones; only one count was recorded for 82% of them. The top ten clonotypes cover approximately 1.9% of the sample.

The data stem from a study of blood T cell repertoires in COVID-19 (dated by TCRdb to 2019 to 2021). About the study as a whole: The collaborator samples originated in the United States, Italy and Spain and spanned the acute and convalescent phases of COVID-19. HLA class I and class II types, where available, came from metadata supplied by the sample provider rather than from assay-based typing. The material from the prospective study consisted of cDNA or gDNA derived from T cells, B-cell-depleted T cells, or PBMCs. The samples were drawn from two sources: the first 160 participants of the ongoing ImmuneRACE study, and over 1,000 subjects contributed by 6 global collaborators. The dataset comprised deeply sampled blood TCRbeta repertoires from subjects exposed to, actively infected with, or recovered from COVID-19. The repertoires were made available in a free public database intended to serve as a resource for research on the immune response to SARS-CoV-2. Nearly every sample came with metadata listing a de-identified subject ID, COVID-19 status, age in years and sex.

The collaborating institutions used their own protocols to collect whole blood in K2EDTA tubes. For TCRbeta analysis, collaborator samples were shipped as frozen whole blood, as isolated PBMCs, or as DNA extracted from either sample type. Broader findings and caveats from the paper: The amount of clinical and demographic metadata varied by source and participant and was provided uncurated.

The sequenced sample consisted of peripheral blood. The source of this sequence is a woman of 80 years or more with acute or convalescent COVID-19. The V and J segments used are TRBV6-2 or TRBV6-3 and TRBJ1-2, with an unclear D gene assignment. The CDR3 in this case is CASSYEGSHGYTF. The DNA reads as follows: TGTGCCAGCAGTTACGAGGGATCGCATGGCTACACCTTC.